Following are 17 T cell receptor beta chains from one sample sequenced in a study of blood T cell repertoires in COVID-19 (dated by TCRdb to 2018 to 2020). The library was built by means of the immunoSEQ multiplex PCR assay. Here the immuneACCESS table is served through TCRdb, limited to in-frame sequences with V and J called. Missing clones are a known gap in these copies; in checked studies unresolved V genes cover under half, and the rest lacks a known reason. Recorded for this sample are nearly 400,000 clones; about nine tenths of them occurred a single time. Of the sample, 1.5% to 2% falls within the top ten clones. Material for sequencing was PBMCs or T cells enriched from blood (not recorded which). These receptors originate from a woman aged 25 to 39 who had recovered from COVID-19.

This CDR3 is CATSDRTGSDTQYF. The CDR3 DNA sequence: TGTGCCACCAGTGATAGGACAGGTTCAGATACGCAGTATTTT. The V call is TRBV24-1, the J call TRBJ2-3; 7 bases align to TRBD1. V was clipped by 3 bases and J by 4 bases; unmatched bases: 3. The CDR3 runs to 14 residues. CDR1 KGHDR and CDR2 SFDVKD come from the germline V gene.

Here the CDR3 DNA reads TGCGCCAGCAGCTTGGCCGTAGGGGCTTACAATGAGCAGTTCTTC. Translating it yields CASSLAVGAYNEQFF. This chain connects TRBV5-1 to TRBJ2-1; tentatively, D is TRBD1 (5 bases). The CDR3 consists of 15 residues. V was cut by 0 bases and J by 4 bases, with 11 bases left in between. Germline CDR1 and CDR2: SGHRS and YFSETQ.

The chain carries TRBV7-3 and TRBJ1-2; 7 positions match TRBD1. Looked up from germline, CDR1 is SGHTA and CDR2 is FQGTGA. V dropped 5 bases and J dropped 13; count of bases not matched to a gene: 13. The CDR3 extends over 13 amino acids. CDR3 residues: CASSEVKGGNPTF. In DNA form, the CDR3 reads TGTGCCAGCAGCGAGGTCAAAGGGGGCAATCCCACCTTC. Drawing the rest from reference TRBV7-3 and TRBJ1-2, the complete variable domain is GAGVSQTPSNKVTEKGKYVELRCDPISGHTALYWYRQSLGQGPEFLIYFQGTGAADDSGLPNDRFFAVRPEGSVSTLKIQRTERGDSAVYLCASSEVKGGNPTFGSGTRLTVV.

With respect to this clone: Other DNA sequences in this specimen translate into the identical CDR3. The V gene is TRBV5-1, the J gene TRBJ2-5; tentative D call: TRBD1 (6 bases). Germline CDR1 is SGHRS and CDR2 is YFSETQ. The CDR3 runs to 14 residues. The V gene lost 4 bases and the J gene lost 2 bases, with 12 bases spanning the gap. CDR3 sequence reads: CASSTGTLQETQYF. In DNA form, the CDR3 reads TGCGCCAGCAGCACTGGGACACTTCAAGAGACCCAGTACTTC.

This chain joins TRBV5-1 and TRBJ2-1; D possibly corresponds to TRBD2 (6 bases). Trimming stripped 6 bases from V and 5 bases from J, with 18 bases between. Germline V gene lookup returns CDR1 SGHRS and CDR2 YFSETQ. The CDR3 spans 15 residues. The CDR3 spells CASTSGALADNEQFF. The CDR3 DNA reads as TGCGCCAGCACTTCGGGAGCTCTGGCCGACAATGAGCAGTTCTTC. Together with reference TRBV5-1 and TRBJ2-1, the CDR3 gives the full variable domain: KAGVTQTPRYLIKTRGQQVTLSCSPISGHRSVSWYQQTPGQGLQFLFEYFSETQRNKGNFPGRFSGRQFSNSRSEMNVSTLELGDSALYLCASTSGALADNEQFFGPGTRLTVL.

The rearrangement joins TRBV2 to TRBJ2-5; TRBD1 agrees at 7 bases. CDR1 is SNHLY and CDR2 is FYNNEI in the germline V gene. V shed 8 bases, J shed 3 bases, and the junction held 3 bases outside the gene matches. This CDR3 comprises 12 residues. CDR3 sequence (DNA): TGTGCCAGCCAGACAGGGAAAGAGACCCAGTACTTC. As protein: CASQTGKETQYF. Supplemented by reference TRBV2 and TRBJ2-5, the full variable domain reads EPEVTQTPSHQVTQMGQEVILRCVPISNHLYFYWYRQILGQKVEFLVSFYNNEISEKSEIFDDQFSVERPDGSNFTLKIRSTKLEDSAMYFCASQTGKETQYFGPGTRLLVL.

The CDR3 region is CASSQGGWGVPNTEAFF. CDR3 nucleotides: TGTGCCAGCAGCCAAGGAGGGTGGGGGGTGCCGAACACTGAAGCTTTCTTT. This rearrangement joins TRBV3-1 (or the pseudogene TRBV3-2) to TRBJ1-1; perhaps TRBD1 as D (5 bases). V was pared by 1 base and J by 1 base, with 16 bases between. The CDR3 runs 17 residues. Germline values: CDR1 LGHDT, CDR2 YNNKEL (reference sequence).

The rearrangement joins TRBV5-6 to TRBJ1-5; 8 positions agree with TRBD1. Unmatched junction bases numbered 2, after V lost 0 bases and J lost 6 bases. Germline V gene lookup returns CDR1 SGHDT and CDR2 YYEEEE. The CDR3 length is 14 residues. CDR3 sequence reads: CASSLAGGTQPQHF. CDR3 nucleotide sequence: TGTGCCAGCAGCTTGGCAGGGGGCACTCAGCCCCAGCATTTT.

V and J are TRBV6-5 and TRBJ1-5; no reliable D call. The V gene lost 6 bases and the J gene lost 9 bases, with 21 bases spanning the gap. CDR1 is MNHEY and CDR2 is SVGAGI in the germline V gene. The CDR3 spans 15 residues. The CDR3 bases are TGTGCCAGCAGGCCCAACTCGGGAACTGGGAGGCCCCAGCATTTT. The encoded protein is CASRPNSGTGRPQHF.

The V call is TRBV30, the J call TRBJ1-2; unclear D gene. Trimming shortened V by 1 base and J by 7 bases, and 10 bases separated the two germline ends. CDR1 and CDR2 (germline): GTSNPN, SVGIG (reference sequence). The CDR3 totals 12 residues. CDR3 DNA: TGTGCCTGGAGTGAAGGAGGTGCTGGCTACACCTTC. Encoded protein: CAWSEGGAGYTF.

V and J are TRBV27 and TRBJ2-7, with a tentative D call TRBD1 (8 bases). The V gene's germline CDR1 is MNHEY and CDR2 SMNVEV (reference sequence). Trimming cost V 6 bases and J 6 bases, with 24 bases left between them. This CDR3 contains 16 residues. Here the CDR3 reads CASRSHGGTGPAEQYF. The CDR3 nucleotides are TGTGCCAGCAGGTCCCACGGGGGGACAGGCCCCGCCGAGCAGTACTTC.

This clone occurred once. This chain links TRBV10-3 with TRBJ2-1, with a weak D call TRBD1 (6 bases). Trimming stripped 3 bases from V and 8 bases from J, with 11 bases between. CDR3 length equals 13 residues. From germline, CDR1 is ENHRY and CDR2 SYGVKD. The CDR3 region is CAISEQGTDEQFF. The CDR3 DNA reads TGTGCCATCAGTGAACAGGGTACCGATGAGCAGTTCTTC.

The genes are TRBV24-1 and TRBJ2-7; 9 bases are shared with TRBD1. The CDR3 sequence is 13 residues long. V lost 7 bases, J lost 5 bases, and 5 bases stayed unmatched. Germline V gene sequence: CDR1 KGHDR, CDR2 SFDVKD. Here the CDR3 reads CATRQTGGDEQYF. As DNA, the CDR3 is TGTGCCACCAGACAGACAGGGGGAGACGAGCAGTACTTC.

This chain connects TRBV29-1 to TRBJ1-2, with D perhaps matching TRBD1 (5 bases). The CDR3 contains 15 residues. Deletions cut 4 bases from V and 3 bases from J, with 18 bases between. Germline V gives CDR1 SQVTM, CDR2 ANQGSEA. CDR3 nucleotide sequence: TGCAGCGTTGTGCCGCGGGGGGGGTCGGACTATGGCTACACCTTC. Translating gives CSVVPRGGSDYGYTF.

The chain carries TRBV27 and TRBJ1-6, with 8 bases matching TRBD1. Germline CDR1 MNHEY, CDR2 SMNVEV (reference sequence). V lost 6 bases and J lost 7; bases outside the gene matches: 5. This CDR3 comprises 14 residues. The CDR3 DNA is TGTGCCAGCAGGGCCGGGACAGGCAATTCACCCCTCCACTTT. Translated: CASRAGTGNSPLHF.

CDR3: CASSPRGGTSGFTDTQYF. The CDR3 DNA sequence: TGTGCCAGCAGCCCCCGGGGGGGGACTAGCGGTTTCACAGATACGCAGTATTTT. This sequence joins TRBV27 and TRBJ2-3, with 11 nucleotides matching TRBD2. V lost 6 bases to trimming and J lost 2 bases; unmatched junction nucleotides: 13. The germline CDR1 and CDR2 sequences are MNHEY and SMNVEV (reference sequence). CDR3 length: 18 amino acids.

The V gene is TRBV5-1, the J gene TRBJ1-3, with 7 bases matching TRBD1. The germline V gene encodes CDR1 SGHRS and CDR2 YFSETQ. This CDR3 is 19 amino acids long. J lost 0 bases, V lost 0 bases, and 12 bases had no gene match. The CDR3 region is CASSLGDSRTSHSGNTIYF. In nucleotides, the CDR3 is TGCGCCAGCAGCTTGGGGGACAGTCGAACATCCCACTCTGGAAACACCATATATTTT.